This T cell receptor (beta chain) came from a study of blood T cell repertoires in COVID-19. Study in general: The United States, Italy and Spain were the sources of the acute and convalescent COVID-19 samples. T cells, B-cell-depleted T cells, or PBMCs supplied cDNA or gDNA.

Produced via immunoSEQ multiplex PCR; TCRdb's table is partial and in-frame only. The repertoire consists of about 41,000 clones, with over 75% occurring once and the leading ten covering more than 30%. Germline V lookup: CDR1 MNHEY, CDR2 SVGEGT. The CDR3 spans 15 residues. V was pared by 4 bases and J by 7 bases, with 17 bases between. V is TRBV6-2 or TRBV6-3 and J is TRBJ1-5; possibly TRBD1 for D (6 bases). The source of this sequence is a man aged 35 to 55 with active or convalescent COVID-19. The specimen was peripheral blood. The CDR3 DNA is TGTGCCAGCAGTTTGGGACACTCGAGGGGGCAGCCCCAGCATTTT. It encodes CASSLGHSRGQPQHF.